These 11 T cell receptor beta chains were all obtained from the same sample, sequenced in a study of OX40 agonist ivuxolimab in advanced cancers. Receptors were amplified or captured by the immunoSEQ multiplex PCR assay. The table comes from immuneACCESS by way of TCRdb, which keeps in-frame sequences with V and J called. Part of the clones is missing from these tables; in studies checked, under half for an unresolved V gene and the rest for unknown reasons. Counted in this sample were about 100,000 clones; around 89% of them appeared once. Of the sample, less than 0.2% falls within the top ten clones. The sample was CD4+ or CD8+ T cells sorted from blood, taken in a trial of the OX40 agonist ivuxolimab. These receptors originate from an adult with an advanced solid tumor such as melanoma, head and neck, liver or kidney cancer.

Here the CDR3 reads CASSIRVRIAKNIQYF. CDR3 nucleotides: TGTGCCAGCAGTATTCGGGTCCGGATAGCCAAAAACATTCAGTACTTC. This chain uses TRBV28 with TRBJ2-4; no reliable D call. The CDR3 sequence is 16 residues long. Germline CDR1 reads MDHEN; CDR2 reads SYDVKM. Trimming pared 5 bases from V and 0 bases from J, leaving 14 bases between.

The chain couples TRBV5-4 to TRBJ1-1, with no clear D. V lost 0 bases, J lost 0 bases, and 3 bases lay in between. The CDR3 is 13 amino acids. The germline V gene encodes CDR1 SGHNT and CDR2 YYREEE (reference sequence). The CDR3 region has the DNA TGTGCCAGCAGCTTGGACGTGAACACTGAAGCTTTCTTT. Encoded protein: CASSLDVNTEAFF.

The chain links TRBV19 to TRBJ2-3; the D gene could be TRBD1 or TRBD2 (5 bases each). CDR1 is LNHDA and CDR2 is SQIVND in the germline V gene (reference sequence). V shed 5 bases and J shed 6 bases, with 15 bases lying between them. The CDR3 is made up of 14 amino acids. The CDR3 is CASSGGAPLDTQYF. CDR3 DNA: TGTGCCAGTAGTGGGGGAGCACCACTCGATACGCAGTATTTT.

This chain uses TRBV5-4 with TRBJ2-1; D could derive from TRBD1 or TRBD2 (6 bases each). There are 14 residues in the CDR3. Trimming stripped 0 bases from V and 5 bases from J, with 9 bases between. Germline CDR1 SGHNT, CDR2 YYREEE (reference sequence). The CDR3 DNA is TGTGCCAGCAGCTTGGGGGGGGCGAACAATGAGCAGTTCTTC. This codes for CASSLGGANNEQFF.

This chain links TRBV13 with TRBJ2-7; D not resolved. From germline, CDR1 is PRHDT and CDR2 FYEKMQ (reference sequence). V gave up 4 bases and J gave up 7 bases, with 11 bases separating them. The CDR3 is made up of 12 amino acids. The CDR3 DNA reads TGTGCCAGCAGCTCCCCATTGGGGGAGCAGTACTTC. This encodes CASSSPLGEQYF.

Only a few counts were recorded for this clone. The chain combines TRBV15 with TRBJ1-1; 10 bases fit TRBD1. This CDR3 has 15 residues. The V gene's germline CDR1 is LNHNV and CDR2 YYDKDF (reference sequence). The trim removed 1 base at V and 3 bases at J, leaving 2 bases unmatched. CDR3 protein: CATSRGGTGDTEAFF. CDR3 nucleotide sequence: TGTGCCACCAGCAGAGGGGGGACAGGGGACACTGAAGCTTTCTTT.

The rearrangement joins TRBV6-5 to TRBJ1-1; D gene uncertain. The germline CDR1 and CDR2 sequences are MNHEY and SVGAGI. The length of the CDR3 is 15 residues. Trimming pared 4 bases from V and 3 bases from J, leaving 15 bases between. CDR3 sequence reads: CASSSFLTGDTEAFF. CDR3 sequence (DNA): TGTGCCAGCAGTTCCTTTTTAACCGGGGACACTGAAGCTTTCTTT.

The CDR3 protein is CAWSSKDYEQYF. The CDR3 DNA sequence: TGTGCCTGGAGCAGCAAAGACTACGAGCAGTACTTC. This sequence joins TRBV30 and TRBJ2-7; no clear D. The CDR3 totals 12 residues. Germline-derived CDR1 and CDR2 are GTSNPN and SVGIG (reference sequence). V lost 3 bases and J 3 bases, leaving 9 bases between the germline ends.

The chain has TRBV7-3 and TRBJ1-2; TRBD1 might be the D (6 bases). Germline lookup yields CDR1 SGHTA and CDR2 FQGTGA. The CDR3 loop spans 17 amino acids. V was trimmed by 0 bases and J by 2 bases, leaving 16 bases between them. The CDR3 is CASSLTDAGALNYGYTF. The CDR3 coding sequence is TGTGCCAGCAGCTTAACGGATGCGGGGGCCCTAAACTATGGCTACACCTTC.

The chain couples TRBV6-5 to TRBJ1-1; D gene ambiguous. From germline, CDR1 is MNHEY and CDR2 SVGAGI. CDR3 size: 13 residues. V shed 0 bases and J shed 6 bases, with 8 bases lying between them. CDR3 amino acids: CASSYSGVSEAFF. The CDR3 bases are TGTGCCAGCAGTTACTCTGGTGTATCTGAAGCTTTCTTT.

This clone was picked up a small number of times. The chain combines TRBV9 with TRBJ2-6; 9 bases line up with TRBD1. Trimming took 3 bases from V and 0 from J; bases not matched to a gene: 4. Per germline, CDR1 SGDLS and CDR2 YYNGEE. The CDR3 extends over 17 amino acids. This CDR3 reads CASSAGTGFSGANVLTF. The CDR3 nucleotides are TGTGCCAGCAGCGCCGGGACAGGGTTCTCTGGGGCCAACGTCCTGACTTTC.